This is a list of T cell receptor beta chains from one sample in a study of cytomegalovirus exposure and HLA in healthy donors. Here immunoSEQ multiplex PCR was the method, and the copy in TCRdb shows in-frame clones only, minus some. The table has roughly 100,000 clones, roughly 80% seen once. The sequenced sample consisted of PBMCs. The origin of the receptors is a woman between 35 and 50 years old in good health and CMV-seropositive. CDR3s include the opening cysteine and the closing phenylalanine or tryptophan. The D gene is left open where the match is weak. Part of the rows lack a size; the others show once, few, many or a class for expanded clones.

v_gene	abundance	j_gene	d_gene	CDR3aa	CDR3nt
TRBV7-2	.	TRBJ2-5	TRBD2	CASSLQRGRGAEETQYF	TGTGCCAGCAGCCTACAGCGCGGGAGGGGGGCAGAAGAGACCCAGTACTTC
TRBV5-3	.	TRBJ2-1	TRBD2	CARSLEARGASYNEQFF	TGTGCCAGAAGCTTGGAGGCGCGGGGGGCCTCCTACAATGAGCAGTTCTTC
TRBV7-9	.	TRBJ2-7	TRBD2	CASSFFREGNVEQYF	TGTGCCAGCAGCTTTTTCCGGGAGGGTAACGTCGAGCAGTACTTC
TRBV5-6	.	TRBJ1-1	.	CASSLAGRSTEAFF	TGTGCCAGCAGCTTGGCAGGCAGAAGCACTGAAGCTTTCTTT
TRBV9	once	TRBJ2-3	TRBD2	CASTKTPGTSGYTDTQYF	TGTGCCAGCACGAAGACTCCCGGGACTAGCGGATACACAGATACGCAGTATTTT
TRBV28	.	TRBJ1-2	.	CASSALDSNYGYTF	TGTGCCAGCAGCGCCCTGGACAGTAACTATGGCTACACCTTC
TRBV7-9	.	TRBJ2-3	TRBD2	CASTETSGRGDTQYF	TGTGCCAGCACCGAAACTAGCGGGAGGGGAGATACGCAGTATTTT
TRBV7-9	.	TRBJ2-5	.	CASSFSRLRVQETQYF	TGTGCCAGCAGCTTCTCCAGACTTCGGGTCCAAGAGACCCAGTACTTC
TRBV4-3	.	TRBJ2-6	TRBD1	CASSQESRTGSGANVLTF	TGCGCCAGCAGCCAAGAGTCGAGGACAGGGTCTGGGGCCAACGTCCTGACTTTC
TRBV18	.	TRBJ1-5	TRBD1	CASSSGQGRNQPQHF	TGTGCCAGCTCATCCGGACAGGGACGGAATCAGCCCCAGCATTTT
TRBV7-3	.	TRBJ2-1	.	CASSLGGFLMNEQFF	TGTGCCAGCAGCTTAGGTGGCTTTCTCATGAATGAGCAGTTCTTC
TRBV27	.	TRBJ1-1	TRBD1	CASSLGQGLGAFF	TGTGCCAGCAGTCTGGGACAGGGCCTTGGAGCTTTCTTT
TRBV27	once	TRBJ1-5	.	CASSFGQMNQPQHF	TGTGCCAGCAGTTTTGGACAAATGAATCAGCCCCAGCATTTT
TRBV5-6	.	TRBJ1-5	.	CASSLEGWGGNQPQHF	TGTGCCAGCAGCTTGGAAGGCTGGGGAGGCAATCAGCCCCAGCATTTT
TRBV13	.	TRBJ2-5	.	CASSLALQETQYF	TGTGCCAGCAGCTTAGCACTCCAAGAGACCCAGTACTTC
TRBV5-4	.	TRBJ2-2	.	CASSGGQTNTGELFF	TGTGCCAGCAGCGGCGGACAGACGAACACCGGGGAGCTGTTTTTT
TRBV4-1	few	TRBJ2-3	TRBD2	CASSHDTLLARPSTDTQYF	TGCGCCAGCAGCCATGACACCCTACTAGCGCGGCCTAGCACAGATACGCAGTATTTT
TRBV27	.	TRBJ1-5	.	CASRKSVFSNQPQHF	TGTGCCAGCAGGAAATCGGTTTTCAGCAATCAGCCCCAGCATTTT
TRBV10-3	.	TRBJ2-3	TRBD2	CAIKPPGLATDTQYF	TGTGCCATCAAGCCACCCGGACTAGCAACAGATACGCAGTATTTT
TRBV19	.	TRBJ2-1	TRBD2	CASSIQLAGSYEQFF	TGTGCCAGTAGTATTCAACTAGCGGGATCCTATGAGCAGTTCTTC
TRBV28	.	TRBJ1-1	.	CASSFSVLNTEAFF	TGTGCCAGCAGTTTCTCGGTTCTCAACACTGAAGCTTTCTTT
TRBV19	once	TRBJ2-7	.	CASSIGPPHEQYF	TGTGCCAGTAGTATTGGGCCCCCCCACGAGCAGTACTTC
TRBV15	.	TRBJ1-2	TRBD1	CATSLDRAAHSYTF	TGTGCCACCAGTTTGGACAGGGCCGCTCATAGCTACACCTTC
TRBV6-1	.	TRBJ2-7	TRBD1	CASSDGDRSSYEQYF	TGTGCCAGCAGTGATGGGGACAGGAGCTCCTACGAGCAGTACTTC
TRBV5-6	few	TRBJ1-4	.	CASSSAGRGVEKLFF	TGTGCCAGCAGCTCGGCCGGGAGGGGCGTAGAAAAACTGTTTTTT
TRBV1	.	TRBJ2-7	.	CTSSQDRRRERDNEQYF	TGCACCAGCAGCCAAGATAGGAGGCGGGAGAGGGATAACGAGCAGTACTTC
TRBV7-9	few	TRBJ1-5	.	CASSPLGQKNQPQHF	TGTGCCAGCAGCCCATTAGGACAGAAGAATCAGCCCCAGCATTTT
TRBV19	.	TRBJ1-5	.	CASSMEGKPQHF	TGTGCCAGTAGTATGGAGGGGAAGCCCCAGCATTTT
TRBV6-1	.	TRBJ2-7	.	CAGRSVGGSYEQYF	TGTGCCGGAAGAAGTGTAGGGGGATCCTACGAGCAGTACTTC
TRBV7-2	.	TRBJ2-1	.	CASSRKGAVEQFF	TGTGCCAGCAGCAGAAAAGGGGCGGTTGAGCAGTTCTTC
TRBV4-1	.	TRBJ1-2	TRBD1	CASSPGQGRKGYTF	TGCGCCAGCAGCCCGGGACAGGGGAGGAAAGGCTACACCTTC
TRBV5-4	once	TRBJ1-5	.	CASHLQGNQPQHF	TGTGCCAGCCACTTACAGGGAAATCAGCCCCAGCATTTT
TRBV5-8	.	TRBJ2-7	TRBD1	CASSKTGDHEQYF	TGTGCCAGCAGCAAGACAGGGGACCACGAGCAGTACTTC
TRBV29-1	.	TRBJ1-2	TRBD1	CSVEAPGGGGYGYTF	TGCAGCGTTGAAGCACCAGGGGGCGGTGGCTATGGCTACACCTTC
TRBV5-1	.	TRBJ1-2	TRBD1	CASSYGQEVDGYTF	TGCGCCAGCAGTTACGGACAGGAGGTTGATGGCTACACCTTC